The entry below describes one T cell receptor beta chain. The specificity of this receptor is unknown. No much larger clone exists at a distance of one base, and base qualities are not known. During the collection period, no immune events, such as infections, were documented for the healthy donors. To calibrate time-dependent variance in a beta-binomial model of T-cell clone differential abundance, blood repertoires from healthy donors were used as a training cohort. The training cohort comprised approximately 10 healthy donors, 3 female and 7 male. An age range of roughly 29 to 70 years, with an average of 43 years, was recorded for the donors. Whole blood, obtained from a commercial supplier, was collected from each healthy donor at three time points spaced approximately two weeks apart. For immunosequencing, genomic DNA was extracted from unsorted whole blood. Reading from cysteine to phenylalanine, the CDR3 counts 13 amino acids. Of the read, only the CDR3 DNA is kept; its 39 bases are in frame from base 1. V and J are truncated by 1 base and 3 bases respectively, leaving an intervening sequence of 8 bases. The CDR1 and CDR2 encoded by the germline V gene are SGHRS and YFSETQ.

These data originate in a study of identifying expanded T cells in peripheral blood (dated by TCRdb to about 2019). Background for the entire study: Technical replicates were generated by sequencing separate aliquots of the same genomic DNA pool, with four replicates compared pairwise. The research as a whole found: The authors expected that biological variance in healthy repertoires might rise further over much longer intervals, such as months to years. Variance in clone template counts between roughly 2-week samples significantly increased with total template count across all healthy donors. The binomial model flagged approximately 1.3 differentially abundant clones between technical replicates but around 15 over roughly two weeks and about 19 over approximately 4 weeks. Across all healthy-donor time intervals, the beta-binomial model significantly lowered both the number of clones called differentially abundant and the false-positive rate.

The immunoSEQ Assay, which relies on bias-controlled multiplex PCR amplification of genomic DNA, was used to profile TCRbeta CDR3 regions. Per the original workflow: The absolute abundance of each unique TCRbeta CDR3 region was quantified after sequences were collapsed and filtered. Differential abundance was assessed using a binomial (Fisher-equivalent) model and a beta-binomial model in which time-dependent variance fitted from healthy donors was added. Clones with fewer than 5 combined templates were removed, and a clone was called differentially abundant if the clone's Benjamini-Hochberg FDR was below 0.01. The form v = (b*log(k)+a)^2 was used to model beta-binomial variance as a function of total template count across the two samples. TCRdb provides this immuneACCESS table in a form limited to in-frame rearrangements. Some clones are lacking; in checked studies, under half of them reflect an unresolved V gene, and why the rest are absent is not known. V and J calls and clone size come straight from that table; D and trimming were deduced from the DNA. This sample comprises over 100,000 clones, less than 90% of them detected only once. Jointly, the top ten make up just under 8.5% of the sample.

This clonotype originated in a person between 18 and 70 years old in good health. The sample consisted of blood. The sequence joins TRBV5-1 to TRBJ2-7; the D segment cannot be called with confidence. The CDR3 reads as follows: CASSLTSGYEQYF. The base sequence is TGCGCCAGCAGCTTGACCTCCGGCTACGAGCAGTACTTC.